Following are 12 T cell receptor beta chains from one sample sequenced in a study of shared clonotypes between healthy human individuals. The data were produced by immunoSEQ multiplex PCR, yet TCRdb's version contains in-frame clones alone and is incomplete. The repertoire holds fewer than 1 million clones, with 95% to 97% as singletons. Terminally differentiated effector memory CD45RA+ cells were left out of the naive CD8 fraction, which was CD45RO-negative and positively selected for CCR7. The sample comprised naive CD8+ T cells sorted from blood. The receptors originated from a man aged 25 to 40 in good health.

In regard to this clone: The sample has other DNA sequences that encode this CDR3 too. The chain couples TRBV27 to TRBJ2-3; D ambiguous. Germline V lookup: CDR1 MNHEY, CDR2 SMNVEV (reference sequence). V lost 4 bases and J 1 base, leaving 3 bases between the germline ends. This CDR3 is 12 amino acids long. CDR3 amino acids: CASSSRTDTQYF. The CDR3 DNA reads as TGTGCCAGCAGTTCGCGCACAGATACGCAGTATTTT.

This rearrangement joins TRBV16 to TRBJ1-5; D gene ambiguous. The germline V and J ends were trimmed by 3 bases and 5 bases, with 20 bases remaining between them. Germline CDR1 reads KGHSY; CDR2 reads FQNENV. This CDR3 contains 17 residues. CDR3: CASSQGRNPSPDQPQHF. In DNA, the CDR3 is TGTGCCAGCAGCCAGGGAAGAAACCCCTCTCCGGATCAGCCCCAGCATTTT.

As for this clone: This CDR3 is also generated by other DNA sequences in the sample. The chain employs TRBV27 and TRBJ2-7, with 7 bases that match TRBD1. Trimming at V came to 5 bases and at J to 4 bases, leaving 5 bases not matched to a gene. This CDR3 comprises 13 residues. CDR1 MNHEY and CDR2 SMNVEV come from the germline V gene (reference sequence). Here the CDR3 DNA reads TGTGCCAGCAGTCTCTTCAGGGGGTACGAGCAGTACTTC. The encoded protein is CASSLFRGYEQYF.

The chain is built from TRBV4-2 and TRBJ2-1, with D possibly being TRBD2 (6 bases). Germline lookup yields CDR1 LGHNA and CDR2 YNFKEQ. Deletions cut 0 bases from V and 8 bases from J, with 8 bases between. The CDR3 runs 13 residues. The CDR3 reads CASSQDRRDEQFF. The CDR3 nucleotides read TGTGCCAGCAGCCAAGATCGGAGGGATGAGCAGTTCTTC.

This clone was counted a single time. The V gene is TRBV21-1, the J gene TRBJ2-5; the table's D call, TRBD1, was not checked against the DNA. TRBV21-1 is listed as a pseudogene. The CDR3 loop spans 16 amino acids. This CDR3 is CASRSAPGALVWTQYF. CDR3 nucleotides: TGTGCCAGCAGGTCGGCCCCAGGGGCCCTGGTATGGACCCAGTACTTC.

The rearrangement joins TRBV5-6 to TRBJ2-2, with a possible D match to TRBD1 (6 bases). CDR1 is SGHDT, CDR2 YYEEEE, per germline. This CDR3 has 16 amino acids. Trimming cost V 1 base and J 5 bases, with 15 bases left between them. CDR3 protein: CASSLQPMGQTGELFF. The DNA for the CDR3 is TGTGCCAGCAGCTTGCAGCCTATGGGACAAACCGGGGAGCTGTTTTTT.

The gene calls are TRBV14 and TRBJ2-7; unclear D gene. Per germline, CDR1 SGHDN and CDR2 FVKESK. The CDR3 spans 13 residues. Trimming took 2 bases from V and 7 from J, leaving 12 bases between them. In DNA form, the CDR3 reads TGTGCCAGCAGCCAAATGAGTCCTGGGGAGCAGTACTTC. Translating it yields CASSQMSPGEQYF.

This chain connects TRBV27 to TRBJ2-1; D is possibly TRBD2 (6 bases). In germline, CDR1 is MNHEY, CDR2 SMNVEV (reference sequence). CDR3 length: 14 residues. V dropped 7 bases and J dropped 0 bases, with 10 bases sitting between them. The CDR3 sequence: CASKTGSSYNEQFF. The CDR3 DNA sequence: TGTGCCAGCAAAACCGGGAGCTCCTACAATGAGCAGTTCTTC.

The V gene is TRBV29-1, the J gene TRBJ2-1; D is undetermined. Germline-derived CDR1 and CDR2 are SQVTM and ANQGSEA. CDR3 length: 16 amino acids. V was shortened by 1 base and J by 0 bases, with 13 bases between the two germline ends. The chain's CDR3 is CSVEGSQESSYNEQFF. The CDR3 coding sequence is TGCAGCGTTGAAGGTTCCCAGGAAAGCTCCTACAATGAGCAGTTCTTC.

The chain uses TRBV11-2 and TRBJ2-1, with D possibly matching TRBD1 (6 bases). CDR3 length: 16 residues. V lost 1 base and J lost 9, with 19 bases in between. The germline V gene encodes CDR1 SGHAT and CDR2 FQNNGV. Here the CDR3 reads CASSLGGAGAFGEQFF. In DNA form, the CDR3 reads TGTGCCAGCAGCTTAGGCGGCGCAGGGGCTTTTGGTGAGCAGTTCTTC. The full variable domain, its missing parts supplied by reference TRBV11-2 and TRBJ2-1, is EAGVAQSPRYKIIEKRQSVAFWCNPISGHATLYWYQQILGQGPKLLIQFQNNGVVDDSQLPKDRFSAERLKGVDSTLKIQPAKLEDSAVYLCASSLGGAGAFGEQFFGPGTRLTVL.

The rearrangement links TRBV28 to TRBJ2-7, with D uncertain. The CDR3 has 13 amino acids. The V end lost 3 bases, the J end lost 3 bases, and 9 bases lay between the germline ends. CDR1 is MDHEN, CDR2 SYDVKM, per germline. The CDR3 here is CASSFFANYEQYF. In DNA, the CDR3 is TGTGCCAGCAGTTTCTTTGCTAACTACGAGCAGTACTTC.

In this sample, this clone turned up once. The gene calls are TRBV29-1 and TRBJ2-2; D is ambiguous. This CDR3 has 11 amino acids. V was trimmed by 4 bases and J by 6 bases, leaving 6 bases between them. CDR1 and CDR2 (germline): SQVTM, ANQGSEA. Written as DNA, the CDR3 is TGCAGCGTTGTGGGTTCCGGGGAGCTGTTTTTT. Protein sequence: CSVVGSGELFF.